This entry lists 4 T cell receptor beta chains sequenced from one sample in a study of T cells in Graves' hyperthyroidism and ophthalmopathy. TCR beta CDR3 region amplification was performed from RNA transcripts. The TCR CDR3 first-round RT-PCR relied on the HTBI primer set. TCRdb analysed the multiplex PCR reads with MiXCR anew, one entry per CDR3 protein. The table includes approximately 870,000 distinct CDR3 sequences, approximately 40% detected once. Sequencing was carried out using blood. These receptors were obtained from a man between 18 and 35 years old with Graves' hyperthyroidism.

V gene TRBV12-3 or TRBV12-4 combines with J gene TRBJ1-6; TRBD1 might be the D (5 bases). V was cut by 3 bases and J by 5 bases, with 11 bases left in between. The CDR3 is 15 residues long. The CDR3 sequence: CASSFSGLDNSPLHF. In DNA, the CDR3 is TGTGCCAGCAGTTTCTCAGGGTTGGATAATTCACCCCTCCACTTT.

The chain has TRBV2 and TRBJ2-5, with D possibly TRBD1 on 5 matching bases. Trimming left V 8 bases short and J 1 base short, with 14 bases between. CDR1 SNHLY and CDR2 FYNNEI come from the germline V gene. CDR3 length equals 14 residues. The CDR3 nucleotides are TGTGCCAGCCGCCAGGGTGGATCCCAAGAGACCCAGTACTTC. It yields the protein CASRQGGSQETQYF.

The gene calls are TRBV12-3 or TRBV12-4 and TRBJ2-7, with 9 nucleotides matching TRBD2. V was pared by 8 bases and J by 5 bases, with 4 bases of the junction left unmatched. The CDR3 runs 12 residues. The DNA of the CDR3 is TGTGCCAGCGCGGGACTAGCAAACGAGCAGTACTTC. Its translation is CASAGLANEQYF.

This clonotype was observed a single time. The gene calls are TRBV4-1 and TRBJ2-2, with 7 bases aligning to TRBD2. The V and J ends lost 10 bases and 7 bases, in that order; junction bases with no gene match: 15. Germline V lookup: CDR1 MGHRA, CDR2 YSYEKL. CDR3 length: 15 residues. CDR3 in DNA: TGCGCCACTCAAATGGGTGGCGGGGGAGTCGGGGAGCTGTTTTTT. Residues: CATQMGGGGVGELFF.